This T cell receptor (beta chain) was documented in a study of CD8+CD57+ T cells in acquired aplastic anemia. At the level of the study: Average DNA yield from sorted CD4+ and CD8+ cells was roughly 3 ug.

Genomic DNA was employed as the template in profiling TCR beta VDJ and CDR3. TCRdb independently ran MiXCR on the reads; one entry per CDR3 protein. The table lists 250,000 to 350,000 distinct CDR3 sequences, 56% of them singletons. The germline CDR1 and CDR2 sequences are SGHVS and FQNEAQ. J lost 7 bases, V lost 5 bases, and 10 bases had no gene match. The CDR3 has 14 residues. Selection for sequencing was limited to patients who had shown CD8+CD57+ cell expansion by flow cytometry. The sequenced sample consisted of sorted CD4+, CD8+, or CD8+CD57+ T cells (not recorded which) from PBMCs. The rearrangement links TRBV7-8 to TRBJ2-7; 8 positions agree with TRBD2. This sequence originates from a human donor with aplastic anemia. The chain's CDR3 is CASSVNGGAGEQYF. The CDR3, as DNA: TGTGCCAGCAGCGTTAACGGGGGGGCGGGAGAGCAGTACTTC.